The source of this TCR beta chain is a study of T cell responses to AZD1222 COVID-19 vaccine. Sequencing used immunoSEQ multiplex PCR; TCRdb keeps in-frame clones, though not all of them. The table records approximately 110,000 clones, about nine tenths of them present only once. A few counts support this clone. CDR3 length equals 13 residues. Germline-derived CDR1 and CDR2 are SGHKS and YYEKEE (reference sequence). Trimming stripped 4 bases from V and 8 bases from J, with 15 bases between. Sequencing was performed on peripheral blood, taken on day 0 of AZD1222 vaccination. This chain connects TRBV5-5 to TRBJ1-2; tentative D call: TRBD1 (6 bases). This receptor was taken from an adult in good health. The CDR3 DNA follows: TGTGCCAGCAGCCAGTTACAGGGAAACGGCTACACCTTC. This encodes CASSQLQGNGYTF.